This entry lists 12 T cell receptor beta chains sequenced from one sample in a study of blood T cell repertoires in COVID-19. Only in-frame clones appear in the TCRdb table, and some are missing; sequencing was by immunoSEQ multiplex PCR. Here the sample spans around 250,000 clones, about 82% being singletons. Material for sequencing was peripheral blood. These receptors originate from a man aged 80 or over with acute or convalescent COVID-19.

The genes are TRBV2 and TRBJ1-1; possible D gene TRBD1, 5 bases. Trimming left V 3 bases short and J 11 bases short, with 10 bases between. Germline V lookup: CDR1 SNHLY, CDR2 FYNNEI. This CDR3 has 11 amino acids. The CDR3 nucleotides read TGTGCCAGCAGTGAGGGGCAGTCGGCTTTCTTT. Translating it yields CASSEGQSAFF.

This chain links TRBV9 with TRBJ1-1, with 11 positions matching TRBD1. CDR3 size: 15 residues. The V gene's germline CDR1 is SGDLS and CDR2 YYNGEE. Trimming at V came to 3 bases and at J to 2 bases, leaving 3 bases not matched to a gene. This chain's CDR3 is CASSGGTGGNTEAFF. The CDR3 bases are TGTGCCAGCAGCGGAGGGACAGGGGGAAACACTGAAGCTTTCTTT.

The count of this clone is one. V and J are TRBV18 and TRBJ2-3; TRBD1 matches at 9 bases. The V segment lost 1 base and the J segment 2 bases; nucleotides outside the gene matches: 4. This CDR3 contains 16 residues. CDR1 KGHSH and CDR2 LQKENI come from the germline V gene. The CDR3 nucleotides read TGTGCCAGCTCACCACAACAGGGGGCCATCACAGATACGCAGTATTTT. This encodes CASSPQQGAITDTQYF.

The chain employs TRBV2 and TRBJ2-1; D gene uncertain. The CDR3 has 15 amino acids. CDR1 is SNHLY, CDR2 FYNNEI, per germline. V was pared by 1 base and J by 2 bases, with 9 bases between. The CDR3 DNA is TGTGCCAGCAGTGAAGTACTGAGCACCTACAATGAGCAGTTCTTC. It encodes CASSEVLSTYNEQFF.

The V call is TRBV5-5, the J call TRBJ1-4, with D possibly being TRBD1 (5 bases). Trimming shortened V by 3 bases and J by 4 bases, and 13 bases separated the two germline ends. Germline lookup yields CDR1 SGHKS and CDR2 YYEKEE (reference sequence). This CDR3 comprises 15 residues. The CDR3 DNA follows: TGTGCCAGCAGCTCCCTTCAGGGCAATAATGAAAAACTGTTTTTT. Its protein is CASSSLQGNNEKLFF. Complete variable domain (other parts from reference TRBV5-5 and TRBJ1-4): DAGVTQSPTHLIKTRGQQVTLRCSPISGHKSVSWYQQVLGQGPQFIFQYYEKEERGRGNFPDRFSARQFPNYSSELNVNALLLGDSALYLCASSSLQGNNEKLFFGSGTQLSVL.

The rearrangement joins TRBV5-1 to TRBJ2-1, with D possibly being TRBD1 (5 bases). Per the germline V gene, CDR1 is SGHRS and CDR2 is YFSETQ. V lost 2 bases, J lost 7 bases, and 7 bases lay in between. The CDR3 covers 12 residues. CDR3 protein: CASSLPGNEQFF. CDR3 coding DNA: TGCGCCAGCAGCTTACCAGGGAATGAGCAGTTCTTC.

This sequence joins TRBV10-1 and TRBJ1-1; 8 nucleotides align to TRBD1. The CDR3 loop spans 16 amino acids. V shed 0 bases, J shed 0 bases, and the junction held 3 bases outside the gene matches. Germline CDR1 and CDR2: WNHNN and SYGVQD (reference sequence). The CDR3 sequence: CASSESRGPVNTEAFF. The DNA of the CDR3 is TGCGCCAGCAGTGAGTCCAGGGGGCCAGTGAACACTGAAGCTTTCTTT.

Comments on this clone: The sample contains more than one DNA sequence encoding this CDR3. This rearrangement joins TRBV3-1 (or the pseudogene TRBV3-2) to TRBJ1-6; D is ambiguous. From germline, CDR1 is LGHDT and CDR2 YNNKEL (reference sequence). This CDR3 has 14 amino acids. Trimming removed 2 bases at V and 6 bases at J, with 8 bases between. The CDR3 is CASSQQVPNSPLHF. The CDR3 nucleotides read TGTGCCAGCAGCCAACAGGTCCCTAATTCACCCCTCCACTTT.

The J gene is TRBJ1-4, the V gene TRBV6-5; unclear D gene. V was clipped by 1 base and J by 3 bases, with 6 bases between them. Germline loops: CDR1 MNHEY, CDR2 SVGAGI. The CDR3 length is 14 residues. This CDR3 reads CASSYWQSNEKLFF. CDR3 DNA sequence: TGTGCCAGCAGTTACTGGCAATCTAATGAAAAACTGTTTTTT.

The CDR3 coding sequence is TGTGCCAGCAGCAAAAATGGCTACACCTTC. It codes for CASSKNGYTF. The J gene is TRBJ1-2, the V gene TRBV12-3 or TRBV12-4; D remains ambiguous. The ends were cut back, 6 bases at V and 6 bases at J, with 5 bases in the middle. The length of the CDR3 is 10 residues.

The chain carries TRBV6-6 and TRBJ2-5; TRBD1 aligns across 7 bases. Germline V gene sequence: CDR1 MNHNY, CDR2 SVGAGI (reference sequence). V dropped 8 bases and J dropped 3; count of bases not matched to a gene: 6. This CDR3 has 13 residues. The CDR3 coding sequence is TGTGCCAGCGCAAGGGGGCGCGAAGAGACCCAGTACTTC. Encoded protein: CASARGREETQYF.

The gene calls are TRBV19 and TRBJ1-5; D may be TRBD1 (6 bases). Germline loops: CDR1 LNHDA, CDR2 SQIVND (reference sequence). This CDR3 has 16 residues. Trimming shortened V by 7 bases and J by 5 bases, and 21 bases separated the two germline ends. CDR3 residues: CASNPTGLIEDQPQHF. As DNA, the CDR3 is TGTGCCAGTAATCCGACAGGTTTAATTGAAGATCAGCCCCAGCATTTT.